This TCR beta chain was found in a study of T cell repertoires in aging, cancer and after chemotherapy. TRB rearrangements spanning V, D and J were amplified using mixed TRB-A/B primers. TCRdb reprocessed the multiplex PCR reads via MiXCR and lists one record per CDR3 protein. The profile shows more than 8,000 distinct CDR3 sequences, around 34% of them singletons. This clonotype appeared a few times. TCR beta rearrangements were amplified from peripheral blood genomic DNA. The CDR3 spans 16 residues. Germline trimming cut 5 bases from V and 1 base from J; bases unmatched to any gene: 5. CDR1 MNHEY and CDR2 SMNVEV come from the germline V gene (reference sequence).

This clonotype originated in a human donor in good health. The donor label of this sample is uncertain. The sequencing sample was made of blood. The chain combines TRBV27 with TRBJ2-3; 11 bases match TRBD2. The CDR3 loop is CASSPATSGGTDTQYF. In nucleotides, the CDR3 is TGTGCCAGCAGTCCCGCGACTAGCGGGGGCACAGATACGCAGTATTTT.